This T cell receptor beta chain was recovered during a study of cytomegalovirus exposure and HLA in healthy donors. Overall study results and limits: Per published reports, the classifier diagnosed cytomegalovirus status with high specificity and sensitivity. For most TCR sequences rarity was the rule, although some public TCRs occurred in many donors. The study designated fewer than 200 TCR beta chains cytomegalovirus-associated.

This clone was seen only once. The antigen is unknown. CDR3 length equals 14 residues. V lost 4 bases and J lost 6; bases outside the gene matches: 7. The germline gives CDR1 SQVTM, CDR2 ANQGSEA. Only in-frame clones appear in the TCRdb table, and some are missing; sequencing was by immunoSEQ multiplex PCR. The data contain roughly 200,000 clones, about 81% of them singletons. This TCR was sampled from a woman aged 30 to 39 in good health and CMV-seronegative. V is TRBV29-1 and J is TRBJ2-1; 9 nucleotides match TRBD2. The source material was PBMCs. The CDR3 reads CSVGTSGWVNEQFF. The CDR3 DNA reads TGCAGCGTTGGTACTAGCGGGTGGGTCAATGAGCAGTTCTTC.